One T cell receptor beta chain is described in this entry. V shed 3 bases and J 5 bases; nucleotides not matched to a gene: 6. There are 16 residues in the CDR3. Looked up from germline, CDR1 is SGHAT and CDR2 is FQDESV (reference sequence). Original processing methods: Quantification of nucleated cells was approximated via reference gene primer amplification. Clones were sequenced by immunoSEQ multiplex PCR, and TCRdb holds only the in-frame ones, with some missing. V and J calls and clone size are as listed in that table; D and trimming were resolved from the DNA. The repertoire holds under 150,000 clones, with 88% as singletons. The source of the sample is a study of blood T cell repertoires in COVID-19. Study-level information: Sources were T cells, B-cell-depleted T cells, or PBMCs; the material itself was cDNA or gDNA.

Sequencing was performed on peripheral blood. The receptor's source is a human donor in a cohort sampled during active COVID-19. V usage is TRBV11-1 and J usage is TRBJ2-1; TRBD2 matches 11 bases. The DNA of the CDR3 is TGTGCCAGCAGCTTCGTTACTAGCGGGGGTAACAATGAGCAGTTCTTC. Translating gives CASSFVTSGGNNEQFF.